These 8 T cell receptor beta chains came from one sample sequenced in a study of blood T cell repertoires in COVID-19. Repertoires were generated with immunoSEQ multiplex PCR, while TCRdb's copy carries only in-frame clones and drops some. The sample shows about 170,000 clones, about four fifths of them seen only once. Sequencing was carried out using peripheral blood. Receptors originate from an elderly woman with COVID-19, enrolled during active disease.

J is TRBJ2-3 and V is TRBV5-1; TRBD2 aligns across 7 bases. The trim removed 9 bases at V and 2 bases at J, leaving 24 bases unmatched. The CDR3 is 19 amino acids. CDR1 SGHRS and CDR2 YFSETQ come from the germline V gene. CDR3: CATRRAGILSSGDTDTQYF. CDR3 nucleotides: TGCGCCACCCGTCGGGCGGGGATCCTCTCTAGCGGCGACACAGATACGCAGTATTTT.

This chain connects TRBV19 to TRBJ1-3; D unresolved. The germline V gene encodes CDR1 LNHDA and CDR2 SQIVND (reference sequence). The V end lost 3 bases, the J end lost 0 bases, and 6 bases lay between the germline ends. The CDR3 is 14 residues long. CDR3 sequence (DNA): TGTGCCAGTAGTATTGCGGGCTCTGGAAACACCATATATTTT. It yields the protein CASSIAGSGNTIYF.

The chain combines TRBV7-2 with TRBJ1-4; 7 nucleotides match TRBD1. The CDR3 sequence is 15 residues long. With V trimmed by 5 bases and J by 1 base, 4 bases remained unmatched. Looked up from germline, CDR1 is SGHTA and CDR2 is FQGNSA. CDR3: CASSPDRVTNEKLFF. CDR3 in DNA: TGTGCCAGCAGCCCCGACAGGGTAACTAATGAAAAACTGTTTTTT.

The CDR3 nucleotides read TGTGCCAGCAGTCAGTCCCGGGACAGTTTTGAAGCTTTCTTT. This translates into CASSQSRDSFEAFF. The rearrangement links TRBV6-6 to TRBJ1-1; 7 positions agree with TRBD1. V gave up 5 bases and J gave up 7 bases; unmatched junction bases: 10. The germline CDR1 and CDR2 sequences are MNHNY and SVGAGI (reference sequence). This CDR3 comprises 14 residues.

This clone was observed a few times. The chain has TRBV12-3 or TRBV12-4 and TRBJ2-2; 9 nucleotides agree with TRBD1. V dropped 7 bases and J dropped 4; count of bases not matched to a gene: 1. The CDR3 consists of 13 residues. CDR3 sequence (DNA): TGTGCCAGCAAACAGGGGGCCACCGGGGAGCTGTTTTTT. Encoded protein: CASKQGATGELFF.

The V gene is TRBV19, the J gene TRBJ2-1, with TRBD2 identical over 7 bases. The V gene end was trimmed by 5 bases and the J gene end by 4 bases; junction bases not matched to a gene: 8. The CDR3 has 15 residues. From germline, CDR1 is LNHDA and CDR2 SQIVND (reference sequence). The CDR3 DNA sequence: TGTGCCAGTAGTTCGACGGGACTAATATACAATGAGCAGTTCTTC. This gives the protein CASSSTGLIYNEQFF. The entire variable domain, with the rest obtained from reference TRBV19 and TRBJ2-1, is as follows: DGGITQSPKYLFRKEGQNVTLSCEQNLNHDAMYWYRQDPGQGLRLIYYSQIVNDFQKGDIAEGYSVSREKKESFPLTVTSAQKNPTAFYLCASSSTGLIYNEQFFGPGTRLTVL.

This chain uses TRBV9 with TRBJ1-3; TRBD1 matches 10 bases. Germline V gene lookup returns CDR1 SGDLS and CDR2 YYNGEE. J was trimmed by 4 bases and V by 0 bases; bases with no gene match: 7. CDR3 length: 17 residues. CDR3 in amino acids: CASSVARTGGFGNTIYF. The CDR3 DNA reads TGTGCCAGCAGCGTAGCACGGACAGGGGGGTTCGGAAACACCATATATTTT. Full variable domain (remainder filled in from reference TRBV9 and TRBJ1-3): DSGVTQTPKHLITATGQRVTLRCSPRSGDLSVYWYQQSLDQGLQFLIQYYNGEERAKGNILERFSAQQFPDLHSELNLSSLELGDSALYFCASSVARTGGFGNTIYFGEGSWLTVV.

This clone came up once. V usage is TRBV15 and J usage is TRBJ2-1; 7 bases fit TRBD2. The junction had 14 bases not matched to a gene; V was cut back by 6 bases and J by 3 bases. Germline loops: CDR1 LNHNV, CDR2 YYDKDF (reference sequence). The CDR3 is 17 residues long. The CDR3 sequence is CATSRVAGGGDYNEQFF. In DNA, the CDR3 is TGTGCCACCAGTCGAGTCGCGGGCGGGGGAGACTACAATGAGCAGTTCTTC. Using reference TRBV15 and TRBJ2-1 for the parts outside the CDR3, the full variable domain is DAMVIQNPRYQVTQFGKPVTLSCSQTLNHNVMYWYQQKSSQAPKLLFHYYDKDFNNEADTPDNFQSRRPNTSFCFLDIRSPGLGDTAMYLCATSRVAGGGDYNEQFFGPGTRLTVL.